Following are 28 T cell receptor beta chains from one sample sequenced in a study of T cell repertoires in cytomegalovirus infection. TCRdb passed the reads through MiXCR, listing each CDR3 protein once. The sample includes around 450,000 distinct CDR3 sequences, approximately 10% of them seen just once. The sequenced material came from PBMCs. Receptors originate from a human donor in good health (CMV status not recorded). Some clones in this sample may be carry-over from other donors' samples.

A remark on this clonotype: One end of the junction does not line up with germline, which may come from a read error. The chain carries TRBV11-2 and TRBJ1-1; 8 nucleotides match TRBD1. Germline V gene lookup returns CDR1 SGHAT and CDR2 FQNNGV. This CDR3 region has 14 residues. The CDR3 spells CARSYRTGKTEAFF. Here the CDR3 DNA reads TGTGCCCGCAGCTACCGGACAGGGAAGACTGAAGCTTTCTTT.

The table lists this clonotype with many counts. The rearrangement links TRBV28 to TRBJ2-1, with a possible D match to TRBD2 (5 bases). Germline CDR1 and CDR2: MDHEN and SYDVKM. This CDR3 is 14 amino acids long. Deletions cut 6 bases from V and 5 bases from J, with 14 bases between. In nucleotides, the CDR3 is TGTGCCAGCAGAGCTGGACTGGAAAACAATGAGCAGTTCTTC. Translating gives CASRAGLENNEQFF.

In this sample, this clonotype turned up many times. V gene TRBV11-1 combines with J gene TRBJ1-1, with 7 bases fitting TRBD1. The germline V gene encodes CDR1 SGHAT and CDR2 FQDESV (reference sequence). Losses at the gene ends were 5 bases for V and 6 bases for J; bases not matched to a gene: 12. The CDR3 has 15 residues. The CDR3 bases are TGTGCCAGCAGCCTTTTGGTAGGGGGCGCCTCTGAAGCTTTCTTT. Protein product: CASSLLVGGASEAFF.

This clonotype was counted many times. The CDR3 loop reads CASISFGASGSRGLYNEQFF. The CDR3 DNA reads as TGTGCCAGCATCTCCTTTGGGGCTAGCGGGAGTCGAGGCCTTTACAATGAGCAGTTCTTC. The chain joins TRBV7-8 to TRBJ2-1, with TRBD2 matching over 10 bases. The germline CDR1 and CDR2 sequences are SGHVS and FQNEAQ. The CDR3 is 20 residues long. V dropped 7 bases and J dropped 4; count of bases not matched to a gene: 22.

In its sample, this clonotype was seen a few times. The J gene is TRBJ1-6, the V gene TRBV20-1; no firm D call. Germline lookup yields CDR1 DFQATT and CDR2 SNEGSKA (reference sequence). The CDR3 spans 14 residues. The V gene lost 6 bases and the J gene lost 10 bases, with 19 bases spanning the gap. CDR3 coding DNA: TGCAGTGCCCAACAGCTGGACCTGGGGTCACCCCTCCACTTT. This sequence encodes CSAQQLDLGSPLHF.

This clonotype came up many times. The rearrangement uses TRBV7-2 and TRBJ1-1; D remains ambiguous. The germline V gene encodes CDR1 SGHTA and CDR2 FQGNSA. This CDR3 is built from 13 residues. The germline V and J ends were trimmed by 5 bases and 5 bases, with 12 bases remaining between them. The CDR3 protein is CASSNLLGTEAFF. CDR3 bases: TGTGCCAGCAGCAACCTTCTGGGTACTGAAGCTTTCTTT.

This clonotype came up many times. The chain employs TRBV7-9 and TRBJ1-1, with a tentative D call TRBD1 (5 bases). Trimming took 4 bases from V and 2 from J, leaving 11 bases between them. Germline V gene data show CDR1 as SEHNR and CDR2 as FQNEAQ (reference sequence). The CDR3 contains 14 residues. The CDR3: CASSSRQNNTEAFF. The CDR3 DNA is TGTGCCAGCAGCTCCCGACAGAATAACACTGAAGCTTTCTTT.

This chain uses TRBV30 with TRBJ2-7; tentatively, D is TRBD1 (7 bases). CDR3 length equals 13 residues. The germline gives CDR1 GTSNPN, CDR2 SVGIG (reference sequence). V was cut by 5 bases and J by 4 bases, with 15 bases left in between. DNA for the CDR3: TGTGCCTGGTCGGGGGACAGCGAATACGAGCAGTACTTC. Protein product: CAWSGDSEYEQYF.

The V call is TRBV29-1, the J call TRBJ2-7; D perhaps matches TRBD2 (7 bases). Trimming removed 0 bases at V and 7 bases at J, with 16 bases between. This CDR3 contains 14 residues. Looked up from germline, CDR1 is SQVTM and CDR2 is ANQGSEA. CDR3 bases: TGCAGCGTTGAAGATTTGGGGGGGCCGGGAGAGCAGTACTTC. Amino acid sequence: CSVEDLGGPGEQYF.

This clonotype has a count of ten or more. Written as DNA, the CDR3 is TGTGCCAGCAGTTTAAGACCCAGGGAAGAGACCCAGTACTTC. Amino acid sequence: CASSLRPREETQYF. The chain uses TRBV12-3 or TRBV12-4 and TRBJ2-5; D may be TRBD1 (5 bases). The CDR3 is 14 amino acids. V lost 2 bases, J lost 3 bases, and 10 bases lay in between.

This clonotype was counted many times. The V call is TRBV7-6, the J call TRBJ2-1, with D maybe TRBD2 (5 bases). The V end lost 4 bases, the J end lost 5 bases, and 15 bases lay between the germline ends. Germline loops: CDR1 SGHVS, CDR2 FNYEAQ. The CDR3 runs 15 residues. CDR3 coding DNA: TGTGCCAGCAGCTCGACCCTACTAGTAGACAATGAGCAGTTCTTC. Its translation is CASSSTLLVDNEQFF.

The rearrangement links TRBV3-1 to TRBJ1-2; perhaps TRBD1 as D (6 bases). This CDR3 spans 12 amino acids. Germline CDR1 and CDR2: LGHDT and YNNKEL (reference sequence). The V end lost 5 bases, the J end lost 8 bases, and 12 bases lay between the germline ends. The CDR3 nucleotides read TGTGCCAGCAGCTCCTCAGGGGAAGGCTACACCTTC. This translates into CASSSSGEGYTF.

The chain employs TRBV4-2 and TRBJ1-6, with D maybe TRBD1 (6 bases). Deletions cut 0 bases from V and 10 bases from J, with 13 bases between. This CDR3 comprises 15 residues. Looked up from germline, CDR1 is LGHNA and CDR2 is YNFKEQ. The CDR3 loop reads CASSQDGQSGSPLHF. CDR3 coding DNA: TGTGCCAGCAGCCAAGACGGACAGTCGGGGTCACCCCTCCACTTT.

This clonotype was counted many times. CDR3 nucleotide sequence: TGTGCCAGCAGCCGCAGTTCATCTGGGGCCAACGTCCTGACTTTC. It encodes CASSRSSSGANVLTF. V gene TRBV11-1 combines with J gene TRBJ2-6; D gene ambiguous. Germline V gives CDR1 SGHAT, CDR2 FQDESV (reference sequence). This CDR3 spans 15 amino acids. Trimming took off 5 bases at V and 1 base at J, with 9 bases between the two ends.

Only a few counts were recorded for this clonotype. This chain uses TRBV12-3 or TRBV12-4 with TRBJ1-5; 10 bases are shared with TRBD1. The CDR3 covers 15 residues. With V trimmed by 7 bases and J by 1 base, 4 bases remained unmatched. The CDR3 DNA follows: TGTGCCAGCACCCCGGGACAGGGGAGCAATCAGCCCCAGCATTTT. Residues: CASTPGQGSNQPQHF.

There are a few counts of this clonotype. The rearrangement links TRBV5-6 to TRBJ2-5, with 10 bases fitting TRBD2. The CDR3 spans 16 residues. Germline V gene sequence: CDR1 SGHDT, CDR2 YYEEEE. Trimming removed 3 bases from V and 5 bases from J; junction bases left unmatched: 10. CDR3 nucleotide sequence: TGTGCCAGCAGCTCCCTTAGGGGACTAGCGTCGGAGACCCAGTACTTC. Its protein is CASSSLRGLASETQYF. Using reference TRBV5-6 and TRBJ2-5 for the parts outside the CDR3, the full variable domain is DAGVTQSPTHLIKTRGQQVTLRCSPKSGHDTVSWYQQALGQGPQFIFQYYEEEERQRGNFPDRFSGHQFPNYSSELNVNALLLGDSALYLCASSSLRGLASETQYFGPGTRLLVL.

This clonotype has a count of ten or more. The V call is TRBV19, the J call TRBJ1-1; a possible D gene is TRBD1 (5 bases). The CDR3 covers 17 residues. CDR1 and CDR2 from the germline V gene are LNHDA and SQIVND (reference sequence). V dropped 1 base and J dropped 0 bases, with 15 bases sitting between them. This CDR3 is CASSIGVQGRLNTEAFF. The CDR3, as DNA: TGTGCCAGTAGTATAGGTGTTCAGGGCAGATTGAACACTGAAGCTTTCTTT.

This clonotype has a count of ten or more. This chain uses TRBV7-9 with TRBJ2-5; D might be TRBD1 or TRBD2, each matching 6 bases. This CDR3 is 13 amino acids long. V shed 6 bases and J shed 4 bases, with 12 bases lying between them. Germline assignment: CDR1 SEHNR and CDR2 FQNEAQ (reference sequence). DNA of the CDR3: TGTGCCAGCAGGGGGGCGGGAAGAGAGACCCAGTACTTC. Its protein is CASRGAGRETQYF.

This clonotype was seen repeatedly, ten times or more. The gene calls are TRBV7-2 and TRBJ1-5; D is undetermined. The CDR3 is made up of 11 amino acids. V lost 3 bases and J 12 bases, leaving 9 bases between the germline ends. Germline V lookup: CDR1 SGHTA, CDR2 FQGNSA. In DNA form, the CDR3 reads TGTGCCAGCAGCTTGGAACTCGACCAGCATTTT. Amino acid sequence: CASSLELDQHF.

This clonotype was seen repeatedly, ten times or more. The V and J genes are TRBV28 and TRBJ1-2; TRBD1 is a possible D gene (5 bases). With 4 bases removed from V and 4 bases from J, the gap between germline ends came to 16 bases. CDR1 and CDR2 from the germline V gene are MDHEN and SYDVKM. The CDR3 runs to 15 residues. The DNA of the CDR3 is TGTGCCAGCAGTTCCTCAGGGAGAGTCAGCTATGGCTACACCTTC. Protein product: CASSSSGRVSYGYTF.

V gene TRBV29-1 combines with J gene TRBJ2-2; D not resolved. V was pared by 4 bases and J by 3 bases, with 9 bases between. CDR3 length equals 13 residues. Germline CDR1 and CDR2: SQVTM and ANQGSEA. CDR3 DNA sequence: TGCAGCGTTGGTAGAAGGGACACCGGGGAGCTGTTTTTT. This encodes CSVGRRDTGELFF.

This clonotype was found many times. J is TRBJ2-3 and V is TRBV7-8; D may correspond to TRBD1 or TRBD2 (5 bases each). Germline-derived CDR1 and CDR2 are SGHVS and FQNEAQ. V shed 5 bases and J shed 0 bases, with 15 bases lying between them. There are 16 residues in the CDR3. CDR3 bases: TGTGCCAGCAGCCCTTCGGGGACCTTCAGCACAGATACGCAGTATTTT. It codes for CASSPSGTFSTDTQYF.

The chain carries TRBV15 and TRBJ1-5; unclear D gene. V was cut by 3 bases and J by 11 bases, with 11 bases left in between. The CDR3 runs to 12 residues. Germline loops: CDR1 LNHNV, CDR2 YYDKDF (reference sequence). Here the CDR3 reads CATSRPPQAQHF. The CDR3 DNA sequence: TGTGCCACCAGCAGGCCTCCGCAGGCCCAGCATTTT.

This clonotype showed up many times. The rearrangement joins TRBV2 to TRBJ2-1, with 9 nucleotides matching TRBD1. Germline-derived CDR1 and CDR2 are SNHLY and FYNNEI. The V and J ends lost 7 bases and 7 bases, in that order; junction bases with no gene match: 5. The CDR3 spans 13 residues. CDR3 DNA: TGTGCCAGCAACACCGGGACAGGGAATGAGCAGTTCTTC. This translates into CASNTGTGNEQFF.

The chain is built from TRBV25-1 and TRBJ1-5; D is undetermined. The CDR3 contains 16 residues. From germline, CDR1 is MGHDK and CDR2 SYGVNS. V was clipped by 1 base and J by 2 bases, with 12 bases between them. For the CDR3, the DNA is TGTGCCAGCAGTGAATCTGGCATTCAGGGCAATCAGCCCCAGCATTTT. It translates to CASSESGIQGNQPQHF.

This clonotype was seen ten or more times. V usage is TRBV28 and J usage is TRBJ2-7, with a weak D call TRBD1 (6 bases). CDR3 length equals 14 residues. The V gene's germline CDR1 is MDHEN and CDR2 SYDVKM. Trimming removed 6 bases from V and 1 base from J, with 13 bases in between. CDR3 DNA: TGTGCCAGCAGGGACCGGGACAAGTCCTACGAGCAGTACTTC. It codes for CASRDRDKSYEQYF. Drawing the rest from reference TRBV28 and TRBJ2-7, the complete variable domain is DVKVTQSSRYLVKRTGEKVFLECVQDMDHENMFWYRQDPGLGLRLIYFSYDVKMKEKGDIPEGYSVSREKKERFSLILESASTNQTSMYLCASRDRDKSYEQYFGPGTRLTVT.

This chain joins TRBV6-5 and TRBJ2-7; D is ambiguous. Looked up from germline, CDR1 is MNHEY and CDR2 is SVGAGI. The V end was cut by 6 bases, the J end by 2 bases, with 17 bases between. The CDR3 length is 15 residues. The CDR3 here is CASRSKGTGPYEQYF. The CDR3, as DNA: TGTGCCAGCAGGTCGAAGGGCACCGGACCCTACGAGCAGTACTTC.

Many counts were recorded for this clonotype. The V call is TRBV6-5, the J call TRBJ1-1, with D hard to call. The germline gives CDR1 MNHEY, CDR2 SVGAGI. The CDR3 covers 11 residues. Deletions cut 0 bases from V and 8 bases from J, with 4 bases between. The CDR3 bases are TGTGCCAGCAGTTACTCCTGGGAAGCTTTCTTT. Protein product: CASSYSWEAFF.